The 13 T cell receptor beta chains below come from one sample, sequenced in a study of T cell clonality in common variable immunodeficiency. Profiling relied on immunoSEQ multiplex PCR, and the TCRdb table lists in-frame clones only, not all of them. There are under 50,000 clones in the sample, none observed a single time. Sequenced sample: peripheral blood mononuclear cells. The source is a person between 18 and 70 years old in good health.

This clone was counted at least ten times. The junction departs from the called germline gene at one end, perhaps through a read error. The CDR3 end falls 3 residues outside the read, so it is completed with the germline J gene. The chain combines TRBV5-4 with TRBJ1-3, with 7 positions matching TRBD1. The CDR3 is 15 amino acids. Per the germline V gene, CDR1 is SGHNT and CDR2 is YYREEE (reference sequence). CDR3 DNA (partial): TGTGCCAGCAGCTCACAGGGGTTCTCTGGAAACACA. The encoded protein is CASSSQGFSGNT. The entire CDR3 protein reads CASSSQGFSGNTIYF.

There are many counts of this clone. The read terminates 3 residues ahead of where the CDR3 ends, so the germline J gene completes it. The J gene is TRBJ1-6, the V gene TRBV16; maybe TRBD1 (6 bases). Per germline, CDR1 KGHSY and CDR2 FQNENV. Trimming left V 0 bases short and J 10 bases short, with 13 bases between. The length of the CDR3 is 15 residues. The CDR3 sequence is CASSQSDSSVSPLHF. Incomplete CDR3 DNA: TGTGCCAGCAGCCAATCGGACAGCTCCGTCTCACCC.

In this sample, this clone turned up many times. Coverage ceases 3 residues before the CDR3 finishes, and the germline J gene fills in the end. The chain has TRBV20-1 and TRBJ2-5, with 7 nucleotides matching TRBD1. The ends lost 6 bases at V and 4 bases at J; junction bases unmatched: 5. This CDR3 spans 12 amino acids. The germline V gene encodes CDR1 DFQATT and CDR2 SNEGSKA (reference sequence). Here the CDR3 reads CSATGQAETQYF. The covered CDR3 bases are TGCAGTGCCACAGGACAGGCAGAGACC.

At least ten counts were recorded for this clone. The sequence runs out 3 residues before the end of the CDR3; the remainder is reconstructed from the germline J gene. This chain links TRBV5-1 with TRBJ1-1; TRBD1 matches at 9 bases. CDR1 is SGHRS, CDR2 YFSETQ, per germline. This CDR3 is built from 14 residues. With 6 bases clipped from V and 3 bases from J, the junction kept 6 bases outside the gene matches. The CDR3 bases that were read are TGCGCCAGCACCGGGACAGGGAGGGACACTGAA. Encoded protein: CASTGTGRDTE. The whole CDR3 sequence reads CASTGTGRDTEAFF.

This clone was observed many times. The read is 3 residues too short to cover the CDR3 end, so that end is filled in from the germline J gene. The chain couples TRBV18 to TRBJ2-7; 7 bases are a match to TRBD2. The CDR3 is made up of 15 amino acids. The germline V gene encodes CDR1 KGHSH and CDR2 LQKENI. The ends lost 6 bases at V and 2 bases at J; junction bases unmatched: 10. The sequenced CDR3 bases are TGTGCCAGCTCCCCCTCCAGCGGGAATGCCTACGAG. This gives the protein CASSPSSGNAYE. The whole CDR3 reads CASSPSSGNAYEQYF.

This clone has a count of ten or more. The CDR3 bases that were read are TGCGCCAGCAGCTTCAACAGATTCTACACCGGGGAG. Its protein product is CASSFNRFYTGE. The whole CDR3 region reads CASSFNRFYTGELFF. The rearrangement uses TRBV5-1 and TRBJ2-2; D gene unclear. The CDR3 end is not reached by the read, which stops 3 residues before it; the germline J gene fills it in. The CDR3 has 15 amino acids. Germline V gene lookup returns CDR1 SGHRS and CDR2 YFSETQ. Trimming took off 2 bases at V and 3 bases at J, with 11 bases between the two ends.

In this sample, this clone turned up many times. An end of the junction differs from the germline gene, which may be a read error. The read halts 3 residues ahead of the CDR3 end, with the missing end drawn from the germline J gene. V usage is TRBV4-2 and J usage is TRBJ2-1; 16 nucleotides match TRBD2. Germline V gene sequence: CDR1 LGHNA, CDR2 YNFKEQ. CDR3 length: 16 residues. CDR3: CASSPGLAGGPNEQFF. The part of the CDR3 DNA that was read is TGCGCCAGCAGCCCGGGACTAGCGGGGGGGCCGAATGAG.

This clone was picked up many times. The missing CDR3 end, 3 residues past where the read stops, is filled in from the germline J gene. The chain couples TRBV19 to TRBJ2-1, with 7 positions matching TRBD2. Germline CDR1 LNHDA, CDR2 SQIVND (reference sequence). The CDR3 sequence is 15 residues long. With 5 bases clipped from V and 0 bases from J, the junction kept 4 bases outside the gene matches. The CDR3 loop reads CASSSSGSSYNEQFF. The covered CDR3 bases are TGTGCCAGTAGTTCTAGCGGTAGCTCCTACAATGAG.

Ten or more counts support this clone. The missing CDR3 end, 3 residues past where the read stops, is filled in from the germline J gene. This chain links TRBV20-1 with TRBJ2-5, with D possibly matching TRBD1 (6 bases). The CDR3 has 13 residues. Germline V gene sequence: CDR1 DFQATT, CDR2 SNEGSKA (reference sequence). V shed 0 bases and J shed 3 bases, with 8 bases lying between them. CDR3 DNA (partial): TGCAGTGCTAGAGATCACAGGGAAGAGACC. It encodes CSARDHREET. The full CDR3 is CSARDHREETQYF.

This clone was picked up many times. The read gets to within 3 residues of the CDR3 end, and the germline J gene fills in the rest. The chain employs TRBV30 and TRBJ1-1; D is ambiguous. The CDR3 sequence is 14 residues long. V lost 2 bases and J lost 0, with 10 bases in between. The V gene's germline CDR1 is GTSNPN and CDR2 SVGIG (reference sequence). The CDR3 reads CAWSSLGLNTEAFF. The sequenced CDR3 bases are TGTGCCTGGAGTTCCCTGGGCTTGAACACTGAA.

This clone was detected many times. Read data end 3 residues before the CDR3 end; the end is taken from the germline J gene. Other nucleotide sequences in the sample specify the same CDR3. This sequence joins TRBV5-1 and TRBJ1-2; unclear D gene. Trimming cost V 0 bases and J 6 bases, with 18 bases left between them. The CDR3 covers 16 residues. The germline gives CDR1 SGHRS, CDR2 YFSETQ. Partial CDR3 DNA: TGCGCCAGCAGCTTGGTCGGTGGCAGTGGGCCTGATGGC. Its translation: CASSLVGGSGPDG. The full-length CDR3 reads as CASSLVGGSGPDGYTF.

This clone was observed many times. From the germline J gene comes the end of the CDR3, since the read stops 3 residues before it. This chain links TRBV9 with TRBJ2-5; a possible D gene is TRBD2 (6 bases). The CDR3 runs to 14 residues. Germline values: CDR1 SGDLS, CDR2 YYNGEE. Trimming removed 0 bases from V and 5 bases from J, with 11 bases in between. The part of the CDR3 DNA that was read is TGTGCCAGCAGCGTAGGCCCAGGAGGGGAGACC. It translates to CASSVGPGGET. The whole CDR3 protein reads CASSVGPGGETQYF.

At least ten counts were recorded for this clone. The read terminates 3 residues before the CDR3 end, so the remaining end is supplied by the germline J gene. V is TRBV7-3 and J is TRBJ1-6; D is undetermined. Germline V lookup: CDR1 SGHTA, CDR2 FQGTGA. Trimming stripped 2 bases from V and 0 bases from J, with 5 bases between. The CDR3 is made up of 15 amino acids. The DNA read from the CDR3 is TGTGCCAGCAGCTTATTTAGCTCCTATAATTCACCC. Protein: CASSLFSSYNSP. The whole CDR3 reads CASSLFSSYNSPLHF.